This T cell receptor (beta chain) was sequenced for a study of T cell responses to AZD1222 COVID-19 vaccine (dated by TCRdb to the early 2020s). In terms of the full investigation: TCR sequencing covered over 230 trial participants: some 210 given two doses of AZD1222 and approximately 26 given two doses of MenACWY control vaccine. Trial participants were enrolled by age into subgroups of 18-55, 56-69 and 70-plus years, and approximately 150, 30 and 60 TCR-sequenced participants, respectively, were included in these subgroups.

A remark on this clone: Its recognized antigen is unknown. No clone much larger than this one lies a single base away; base qualities are absent.

The time point label on this specimen signifies: about 28 days (+/-7) after the second vaccine dose. Because spike-specific TCR depth and breadth did not differ between the two schedules, AZD1222 recipients who got a second dose at roughly 4 weeks were pooled with those who got a second dose at roughly 12 weeks. Vaccinee samples came from UK trials COV001 and COV002, including a single-blind randomized controlled phase 2/3 trial of AZD1222 (ChAdOx1 nCoV-19) in healthy adults. For TCRbeta chain sequencing, PBMC samples from trial participants were taken at day 0 and at day 28 after the second dose. Between the V and J ends, shortened by 1 base and 8 bases respectively, the junction contains 18 bases. The CDR3 goes from the cysteine to the phenylalanine over 16 residues. CDR3 DNA only is kept here, 48 bases in frame from base 1. CDR1 and CDR2 (KGHSH, LQKENI) derive from the germline V gene. Results and caveats for the whole study, not just this receptor: The 56-69-year group was small, and its depth increase did not reach significance, likely because of low power. Only five or six AZD1222 recipients were SARS-CoV-2 seropositive at baseline, limiting conclusions about previously exposed vaccinees. A significant rise in spike-specific TCR breadth and depth was observed after two AZD1222 doses relative to day 0 and relative to MenACWY recipients. CD4 TCRs associated with the vaccine covered the entire spike protein, and the dominant responses were in regions 160-218 and 743-854. Because no day 14 peak-response samples were available, repertoires were characterized only after the peak T cell response. Participants were mostly white British, with more females than males. The authors suggested clonal diversity may have been underestimated. Reportedly, almost half of the unique spike-specific TCRs recognized epitopes lying outside the regions that are mutated in the B.1.351 and B.1.1.7 variants.

The CDR3 regions of human TCRbeta chains were analyzed by immunosequencing. As for the original processing: Repertoire TCRs were matched against a reference library of SARS-CoV-2-specific TCRs generated with the MIRA antigen-specificity platform. Breadth was defined as the fraction of unique TCRs that were SARS-CoV-2-associated. Depth was defined as the fraction of total T cells that were SARS-CoV-2-associated. Each spike-specific TCR was assigned to its reactive spike region and to a CD4 or CD8 class using the MIRA data. Log10-transformed breadth and depth values were compared by one-way ANOVA with Sidak's multiple comparisons tests. Drawn from immuneACCESS, this table holds only the in-frame rearrangements with V and J called that TCRdb kept. Clones are partly lost; checked studies trace under half to an unresolved V gene and leave the rest unexplained. That table supplies the V and J calls and clone size; D and trimming were determined from the DNA. The table for this sample lists more than 100,000 clones; about 90% of them were counted only once. The top ten clonotypes cover just over 2.5% of the sample.

The chain is made from TRBV18 and TRBJ1-5, with a tentative D gene TRBD1 over 5 matching bases. This specimen consisted of peripheral blood, obtained 28 days after the second AZD1222 dose. The clonotype was recovered from an adult who received the AZD1222 COVID-19 vaccine. At the DNA level, the sequence is TGTGCCAGCTCACCACAACAGGCCGCCTCTCTGGAGCCCCAGCATTTT. It translates as CASSPQQAASLEPQHF.